The 24 T cell receptor beta chains in this list originate from one sample, sequenced in a study of shared clonotypes between healthy human individuals. CD45RO-negative, CCR7-positively selected cells formed the naive CD8 fraction, excluding terminally differentiated effector memory CD45RA+ cells. Repertoires were generated with immunoSEQ multiplex PCR, while TCRdb's copy carries only in-frame clones and drops some. Here the sample spans about 1.9 million clones, 80% to 95% being singletons. The sequenced sample consisted of naive CD8+ T cells from PBMCs. The receptor set was obtained from a man between 18 and 29 years old in good health. Some clones in this sample may be carry-over from other donors' samples.

The V call is TRBV6-5, the J call TRBJ1-1, with 7 bases matching TRBD1. The germline V gene encodes CDR1 MNHEY and CDR2 SVGAGI. This CDR3 is 14 amino acids long. The trim removed 2 bases at V and 4 bases at J, leaving 4 bases unmatched. CDR3 DNA: TGTGCCAGCAGTTACAGGGGGCTGGTCACTGAAGCTTTCTTT. Its protein is CASSYRGLVTEAFF.

This clone was counted between two and nine times. This chain links TRBV7-9 with TRBJ1-4, with D hard to call. The germline V gene has CDR1 SEHNR and CDR2 FQNEAQ (reference sequence). The CDR3 extends over 13 amino acids. V shed 7 bases and J shed 5 bases, with 11 bases lying between them. The chain's CDR3 is CASTQGENEKLFF. CDR3 sequence (DNA): TGTGCCAGCACCCAAGGTGAAAATGAAAAACTGTTTTTT.

The gene calls are TRBV4-2 and TRBJ2-7; 7 nucleotides agree with TRBD2. The germline CDR1 and CDR2 sequences are LGHNA and YNFKEQ. This CDR3 has 13 amino acids. J lost 5 bases, V lost 1 base, and 2 bases had no gene match. The CDR3 sequence: CASSQVGGNEQYF. The DNA for the CDR3 is TGTGCCAGCAGCCAAGTGGGGGGGAACGAGCAGTACTTC.

The V gene is TRBV19, the J gene TRBJ2-1; D possibly matches TRBD1 or TRBD2 (5 bases each). Germline V gene data show CDR1 as LNHDA and CDR2 as SQIVND (reference sequence). CDR3 length equals 14 residues. Trimming took off 3 bases at V and 5 bases at J, with 11 bases between the two ends. The CDR3 coding sequence is TGTGCCAGTAGTATGTGGGACGGCAACAATGAGCAGTTCTTC. Its translation: CASSMWDGNNEQFF.

The chain carries TRBV19 and TRBJ2-2; a possible D gene is TRBD2 (5 bases). CDR1 LNHDA and CDR2 SQIVND come from the germline V gene (reference sequence). Trimming shortened V by 7 bases and J by 2 bases, and 14 bases separated the two germline ends. The CDR3 covers 15 residues. The CDR3 spells CASTPTRVNTGELFF. The CDR3 coding sequence is TGTGCCAGTACCCCCACTAGGGTTAACACCGGGGAGCTGTTTTTT.

The J gene is TRBJ2-2, the V gene TRBV27; tentatively, D is TRBD1 (6 bases). CDR3 length: 13 residues. CDR1 and CDR2 (germline): MNHEY, SMNVEV (reference sequence). Trimming stripped 8 bases from V and 5 bases from J, with 12 bases between. The CDR3 sequence: CASCRGLTGELFF. CDR3 coding DNA: TGTGCCAGCTGCAGGGGCCTTACCGGGGAGCTGTTTTTT.

CDR3 in amino acids: CASSPLGGLGKNIQYF. As DNA, the CDR3 is TGTGCCAGCAGTCCCCTCGGGGGGCTGGGCAAAAACATTCAGTACTTC. This chain uses TRBV27 with TRBJ2-4; D possibly corresponds to TRBD2 (7 bases). V shed 5 bases and J shed 3 bases, with 17 bases lying between them. The CDR3 sequence is 16 residues long. Germline loops: CDR1 MNHEY, CDR2 SMNVEV (reference sequence).

The CDR3 nucleotides read TGTGCCAGCAGCGCCCAGGACGGGGGCAATCAGCCCCAGCATTTT. Its translation is CASSAQDGGNQPQHF. The rearrangement uses TRBV9 and TRBJ1-5; D remains ambiguous. Trimming left V 3 bases short and J 2 bases short, with 12 bases between. The CDR3 covers 15 residues. The germline gives CDR1 SGDLS, CDR2 YYNGEE.

The chain recombines TRBV6-4 with TRBJ2-3; TRBD2 aligns across 9 bases. After removal of 4 bases from V and 2 bases from J, the junction contained 16 bases not matched to a gene. Germline V gene data show CDR1 as MRHNA and CDR2 as SNTAGT. The length of the CDR3 is 19 residues. The DNA of the CDR3 is TGTGCCAGCAGTGCCTCTTCCATTGGGACTAGCCGGGTCACAGATACGCAGTATTTT. It specifies CASSASSIGTSRVTDTQYF.

This chain uses TRBV9 with TRBJ2-1; TRBD2 matches at 7 bases. Germline V gene data show CDR1 as SGDLS and CDR2 as YYNGEE. The CDR3 spans 16 residues. Trimming at V came to 0 bases and at J to 8 bases, leaving 11 bases not matched to a gene. The CDR3, as DNA: TGTGCCAGCAGCGTAGTCCCCAGCGGGAATCTCCATGAGCAGTTCTTC. Amino acid sequence: CASSVVPSGNLHEQFF.

This clone came up a few times. The CDR3 loop is CASSSGHPNTEAFF. For the CDR3, the DNA is TGTGCCAGCAGTTCGGGACACCCGAACACTGAAGCTTTCTTT. J is TRBJ1-1 and V is TRBV27, with D tentatively TRBD1 (6 bases). V was clipped by 4 bases and J by 1 base, with 10 bases between them. Germline-derived CDR1 and CDR2 are MNHEY and SMNVEV (reference sequence). This CDR3 is built from 14 residues.

The gene calls are TRBV4-2 and TRBJ2-7, with 13 bases that match TRBD2. There are 17 residues in the CDR3. After removal of 4 bases from V and 4 bases from J, the junction contained 10 bases not matched to a gene. Germline CDR1 LGHNA, CDR2 YNFKEQ. The CDR3 region is CASSLTRTSGSVYEQYF. CDR3 nucleotides: TGTGCCAGCAGCCTAACTAGGACTAGCGGGAGTGTGTACGAGCAGTACTTC.

This rearrangement joins TRBV28 to TRBJ2-2; the match to TRBD1 covers 9 bases. The V and J ends lost 5 bases and 7 bases, in that order; junction bases with no gene match: 11. The CDR3 covers 16 residues. CDR1 and CDR2 from the germline V gene are MDHEN and SYDVKM. CDR3 nucleotides: TGTGCCAGCAGTCCGAGAGGGACAGGGTTTCTCGGGGAGCTGTTTTTT. Translation gives CASSPRGTGFLGELFF.

This chain uses TRBV5-5 with TRBJ2-7; TRBD2 agrees at 11 bases. The germline V gene has CDR1 SGHKS and CDR2 YYEKEE (reference sequence). This CDR3 spans 17 amino acids. Trimming at V came to 7 bases and at J to 6 bases, leaving 18 bases not matched to a gene. DNA of the CDR3: TGTGCCAGCCAAGACAGGATTAGCGGGAGGGCCAATTCCGAGCAGTACTTC. It codes for CASQDRISGRANSEQYF. The full variable domain, completed using reference TRBV5-5 and TRBJ2-7, is DAGVTQSPTHLIKTRGQQVTLRCSPISGHKSVSWYQQVLGQGPQFIFQYYEKEERGRGNFPDRFSARQFPNYSSELNVNALLLGDSALYLCASQDRISGRANSEQYFGPGTRLTVT.

This clone was found a few times. This chain links TRBV13 with TRBJ2-7; 12 bases are shared with TRBD1. Germline V gene data show CDR1 as PRHDT and CDR2 as FYEKMQ (reference sequence). V was clipped by 5 bases and J by 5 bases; unmatched bases: 7. The CDR3 sequence is 15 residues long. For the CDR3, the DNA is TGTGCCAGCAGCGCCTCGGGACAGGGGGCTAACGAGCAGTACTTC. It translates to CASSASGQGANEQYF.

A note on this clone: Other DNA sequences from this sample encode an identical CDR3 as well. The chain employs TRBV29-1 and TRBJ2-1; D is unclear. Trimming removed 4 bases from V and 7 bases from J, with 5 bases in between. Germline V gene sequence: CDR1 SQVTM, CDR2 ANQGSEA. This CDR3 is built from 10 residues. CDR3 amino acids: CSVGPNEQFF. The CDR3 DNA is TGCAGCGTTGGCCCAAATGAGCAGTTCTTC.

The chain carries TRBV27 and TRBJ2-7, with TRBD1 identical over 8 bases. The CDR3 is made up of 16 amino acids. V gave up 4 bases and J gave up 4 bases; unmatched junction bases: 12. The germline gives CDR1 MNHEY, CDR2 SMNVEV (reference sequence). The CDR3 DNA reads TGTGCCAGCAGTTCGTCACAGGGGGTGGTGGTTTACGAGCAGTACTTC. It yields the protein CASSSSQGVVVYEQYF.

The genes are TRBV4-2 and TRBJ1-1; 10 nucleotides align to TRBD1. This CDR3 is 16 amino acids long. Trimming removed 6 bases from V and 0 bases from J; junction bases left unmatched: 7. Germline loops: CDR1 LGHNA, CDR2 YNFKEQ. CDR3 DNA sequence: TGTGCCAGCAGTCGGACCGGGACAGGGGTGAACACTGAAGCTTTCTTT. The encoded protein is CASSRTGTGVNTEAFF.

This chain links TRBV27 with TRBJ2-7, with a tentative D call TRBD2 (5 bases). CDR1 MNHEY and CDR2 SMNVEV come from the germline V gene (reference sequence). The CDR3 is 15 amino acids. The V gene lost 3 bases and the J gene lost 0 bases, with 12 bases spanning the gap. In DNA, the CDR3 is TGTGCCAGCAGTTTCGGGCGGGCCCACTCCTACGAGCAGTACTTC. It yields the protein CASSFGRAHSYEQYF.

As concerns this clone: Other DNA sequences of this sample code for an identical CDR3. The DNA for the CDR3 is TGTGCCAGCAGCTTGGTGGGTAGCTCCTACGAGCAGTACTTC. Its translation is CASSLVGSSYEQYF. J is TRBJ2-7 and V is TRBV5-6; D is uncertain. The germline CDR1 and CDR2 sequences are SGHDT and YYEEEE. V was trimmed by 0 bases and J by 0 bases, leaving 7 bases between them. This CDR3 region has 14 residues.

The rearrangement uses TRBV25-1 and TRBJ2-1; 12 nucleotides agree with TRBD2. Germline V gives CDR1 MGHDK, CDR2 SYGVNS. This CDR3 region has 15 residues. V shed 3 bases, J shed 5 bases, and the junction held 2 bases outside the gene matches. CDR3 sequence (DNA): TGTGCCAGCAGTGAGAGGACTAGCGGGAACAATGAGCAGTTCTTC. The encoded protein is CASSERTSGNNEQFF.

The CDR3 coding sequence is TGTGCCAGCAGCTTAAACGGACAGGGGGAAGATGAGCAGTTCTTC. Its protein product is CASSLNGQGEDEQFF. This sequence joins TRBV7-9 and TRBJ2-1; 10 bases agree with TRBD1. This CDR3 is 15 amino acids long. Germline lookup yields CDR1 SEHNR and CDR2 FQNEAQ (reference sequence). The J segment lost 8 bases and the V segment lost 2 bases, leaving 6 bases of the junction unmatched.

The chain joins TRBV11-1 to TRBJ2-1; D perhaps matches TRBD2 (6 bases). CDR1 is SGHAT, CDR2 FQDESV, per germline (reference sequence). V lost 4 bases and J lost 7, with 17 bases in between. This CDR3 is 15 amino acids long. The CDR3 region is CASSYLAGSRNEQFF. The CDR3, as DNA: TGTGCCAGCAGCTACTTGGCGGGATCAAGAAATGAGCAGTTCTTC.

The chain couples TRBV5-4 to TRBJ1-2; D remains unclear. The germline V gene has CDR1 SGHNT and CDR2 YYREEE (reference sequence). The ends were cut back, 4 bases at V and 0 bases at J, with 10 bases in the middle. The CDR3 totals 14 residues. The CDR3 protein is CASSVDRANYGYTF. In DNA form, the CDR3 reads TGTGCCAGCAGCGTCGATCGCGCTAACTATGGCTACACCTTC.